The 3 T cell receptor beta chains reported below all come from one sample, sequenced in a study of OX40 agonist ivuxolimab in advanced cancers. Some clones are missing from TCRdb's copy, which holds only in-frame ones; the method was immunoSEQ multiplex PCR. There are tens of thousands of clones in the sample; roughly 80% occur only once, and 3.5% to 4% lies in the top ten. This sample comprised CD4+ or CD8+ T cells sorted from blood, obtained in a trial of the OX40 agonist ivuxolimab. The receptors come from an adult with an advanced solid tumor such as melanoma, head and neck, liver or kidney cancer.

The chain recombines TRBV14 with TRBJ1-6, with D possibly being TRBD1 (6 bases). This CDR3 has 15 residues. V lost 1 base and J lost 8, with 12 bases in between. The V gene's germline CDR1 is SGHDN and CDR2 FVKESK. In DNA form, the CDR3 reads TGTGCCAGCAGCCAAGCCGGCAGGGGATATTCACCCCTCCACTTT. Amino acid sequence: CASSQAGRGYSPLHF.

This chain connects TRBV6-4 to TRBJ2-7, with D unresolved. Germline CDR1 reads MRHNA; CDR2 reads SNTAGT. V lost 1 base and J lost 2, with 15 bases in between. This CDR3 is 16 amino acids long. The CDR3 spells CASSDFRHPTTYEQYF. The CDR3 region has the DNA TGTGCCAGCAGTGACTTTCGGCATCCGACAACCTACGAGCAGTACTTC.

The rearrangement uses TRBV28 and TRBJ2-7, with D perhaps matching TRBD2 (5 bases). Germline V gene sequence: CDR1 MDHEN, CDR2 SYDVKM. The CDR3 is 16 amino acids. Trimming removed 4 bases at V and 0 bases at J, with 16 bases between. The CDR3 protein is CASSSPGLALSYEQYF. CDR3 DNA sequence: TGTGCCAGCAGTTCGCCGGGCCTAGCACTCTCCTACGAGCAGTACTTC.